This is a list of T cell receptor beta chains from one sample in a study of blood T cell repertoires in COVID-19. Method: immunoSEQ multiplex PCR; TCRdb's copy keeps in-frame clones and lacks some. The sample records 95,000 to 150,000 clones, 85% being singletons. The specimen was peripheral blood. All receptors derive from an elderly man with acute or convalescent COVID-19. CDR3s include the opening cysteine and the closing phenylalanine or tryptophan. A D gene is named only where the DNA matches it firmly. The size field is filled for only some rows; it gives once, few, many or a size class.

cdr3_nt	cdr3_aa	clone_size	j_call	v_call	d_call
TGTGCCACCCTACAGGGGGTAAACACTGAAGCTTTCTTT	CATLQGVNTEAFF	.	TRBJ1-1	TRBV5-8	TRBD1
TGTGCCAGCAGCCAGGGAAACACCATATATTTT	CASSQGNTIYF	.	TRBJ1-3	TRBV9	.
TGCAGTGCTAGTCTGTCGGGGGGTGAAAAACTGTTTTTT	CSASLSGGEKLFF	.	TRBJ1-4	TRBV20-1	.
TGTGCCAGCAGTGAAGGGGCGGGATCCTACAATGAGCAGTTCTTC	CASSEGAGSYNEQFF	.	TRBJ2-1	TRBV6-4	.
TGTGCCAGCTCACCACTCCTTGAGGGATGGCCCTATGGCTACACCTTC	CASSPLLEGWPYGYTF	few	TRBJ1-2	TRBV18	.
TGTGCCAGCAGCTCCGGACAGATTAGCAATCAGCCCCAGCATTTT	CASSSGQISNQPQHF	.	TRBJ1-5	TRBV6-2/TRBV6-3	.
TGTGCCAGTAGTATCTCAGGGGTTAATGAAAAACTGTTTTTT	CASSISGVNEKLFF	.	TRBJ1-4	TRBV19	.
TGTGCCTGGGCCGGACTAGCGGGAAAGTTTAGAGAGACCCAGTACTTC	CAWAGLAGKFRETQYF	.	TRBJ2-5	TRBV30	TRBD2
TGTGCCAGCAGCTTATACCGGGGACAGGGTGACTACACCTTC	CASSLYRGQGDYTF	.	TRBJ1-2	TRBV7-2	TRBD1
TGTGCCAGCAGAGGACAGGGGGTAGGTCAGCCCCAGCATTTT	CASRGQGVGQPQHF	.	TRBJ1-5	TRBV6-5	TRBD1
TGTGCCAGCAGCCCAGGACAGGCGGACAATCAGCCCCAGCATTTT	CASSPGQADNQPQHF	.	TRBJ1-5	TRBV3-1/TRBV3-2	TRBD1
TGTGCCAGCAGCTCAGGGGTGAACACTGAAGCTTTCTTT	CASSSGVNTEAFF	.	TRBJ1-1	TRBV7-3	.
TGTGCCAGCAGCTTAGCACAGTCCTCTGGAAACACCATATATTTT	CASSLAQSSGNTIYF	.	TRBJ1-3	TRBV11-2	.
TGTGCCAGCAGTTACGGCGGAATCTATGGCTACACCTTC	CASSYGGIYGYTF	.	TRBJ1-2	TRBV6-2/TRBV6-3	.
TGTGCCAGCAGTCCGTGGGAGGAGGTGCAGTTCTTC	CASSPWEEVQFF	.	TRBJ2-1	TRBV6-2/TRBV6-3	.
TGTGCCAGCAGCTTGGGGGGACAGGGTGAAGCTTTCTTT	CASSLGGQGEAFF	.	TRBJ1-1	TRBV5-4	TRBD1
TGCGCCAGCAGGAGGGAAGGGCAGGTAAACACTGAAGCTTTCTTT	CASRREGQVNTEAFF	.	TRBJ1-1	TRBV5-1	.
TGTGCCAGCAGCTTAGGGGGCGTGGGGCTAACCGGGGAGCTGTTTTTT	CASSLGGVGLTGELFF	.	TRBJ2-2	TRBV7-2	.
TGCGCCAGCAGCTCACTAGGGTCTAGCACAGATACGCAGTATTTT	CASSSLGSSTDTQYF	once	TRBJ2-3	TRBV5-1	.
TGTGCCAGCAGTCACCAGGAATATAATTCACCCCTCCACTTT	CASSHQEYNSPLHF	.	TRBJ1-6	TRBV6-5	.
TGTGCCACCAGCCCAGGGGGAGGTCCAAATGAGCAGTTCTTC	CATSPGGGPNEQFF	.	TRBJ2-1	TRBV15	.
TGCGCCAGCAGCCCCGGACAGGAATACACCGGGGAGCTGTTTTTT	CASSPGQEYTGELFF	once	TRBJ2-2	TRBV5-1	TRBD1
TGTGCCAGCAGCTTAACGAGTCAACCCCAGCATTTT	CASSLTSQPQHF	.	TRBJ1-5	TRBV7-9	.
TGTGCCAGCAGCCAAAAGACAGGGGGCTATTCACCCCTCCACTTT	CASSQKTGGYSPLHF	once	TRBJ1-6	TRBV3-1/TRBV3-2	TRBD1
TGCGCCAGCAGCTTACAGGGAGTGAACACTGAAGCTTTCTTT	CASSLQGVNTEAFF	.	TRBJ1-1	TRBV5-1	.
TGTGCCAGCAGCGTGCAGGGGGACCCTGGAAACACCATATATTTT	CASSVQGDPGNTIYF	.	TRBJ1-3	TRBV9	TRBD1
TGTGCCAGCAGCTTAGCGAGGGCAGACGAAAAACTGTTTTTT	CASSLARADEKLFF	.	TRBJ1-4	TRBV11-2	.
TGCAGTGCTAGTCCTACTAGCGGGGGAAGCGAGCAGTACTTC	CSASPTSGGSEQYF	.	TRBJ2-7	TRBV20-1	TRBD2
TGTGCCGCACGGCCGTCGGGGTTCAATCAGCCCCAGCATTTT	CAARPSGFNQPQHF	.	TRBJ1-5	TRBV28	.
TGTGCCAGCAGTGAGCTTACAGGGCCGGTGGGGAATCAGCCCCAGCATTTT	CASSELTGPVGNQPQHF	.	TRBJ1-5	TRBV2	.
TGTGCCAGCTCACCGGGACTTACGAACACCGGGGAGCTGTTTTTT	CASSPGLTNTGELFF	.	TRBJ2-2	TRBV18	.
TGCGCCAGCAGCTTCCGGACAGGGGACAATGAGCAGTTCTTC	CASSFRTGDNEQFF	.	TRBJ2-1	TRBV5-1	TRBD1
TGTGCCAGTAGTATACAGGCAACCTACGAGCAGTACTTC	CASSIQATYEQYF	.	TRBJ2-7	TRBV19	.
TGCAGCTCCTCGGGGAACAGTAACCACGAGCAGTACTTC	CSSSGNSNHEQYF	once	TRBJ2-7	TRBV29-1	.
TGTGCCAGCAGACACGACAGGGCAACCGGGGAGCTGTTTTTT	CASRHDRATGELFF	.	TRBJ2-2	TRBV6-5	TRBD1
TGTGCCAGCAGTTTGACAGGGGGCGGGGAGACCCAGTACTTC	CASSLTGGGETQYF	once	TRBJ2-5	TRBV28	TRBD1
TGTGCCAGTAGTCGCCAGTACCGGGTCCCCGGGCAGTTCTTC	CASSRQYRVPGQFF	.	TRBJ2-1	TRBV19	.
TGTGCCAGCAGCGAGCCCATACAGGGGGCCGCTTATGGCTACACCTTC	CASSEPIQGAAYGYTF	.	TRBJ1-2	TRBV9	TRBD1
TGTGCCAGCAGCTTAGTGGCAGACTCCTACAATGAGCAGTTCTTC	CASSLVADSYNEQFF	.	TRBJ2-1	TRBV7-2	.
TGTGCCAGCAGCCAGCCGGGGACTCCAAAGTTCTTC	CASSQPGTPKFF	once	TRBJ2-1	TRBV7-6	.
TGTGCCAGCAGCAAAGGACAGGGGAACTATGGCTACACCTTC	CASSKGQGNYGYTF	.	TRBJ1-2	TRBV7-9	TRBD1
TGTGCCAGCAGCAAAGCCCAGAGGGACAGGCAAAAAGATACGCAGTATTTT	CASSKAQRDRQKDTQYF	few	TRBJ2-3	TRBV21-1	.
TGTGCCAGCAGCCTCCTCCGTGGGGGGGCGGCGGTTGGCTACACCTTC	CASSLLRGGAAVGYTF	.	TRBJ1-2	TRBV7-2	.
TGTGCCAGCAGCTTCGGCCCCCTAGCGGGGGAGACCCAGTACTTC	CASSFGPLAGETQYF	.	TRBJ2-5	TRBV7-2	TRBD2
TGCGCCAGCAGCTTCACAGGGGGTTCTGGGGCCAACGTCCTGACTTTC	CASSFTGGSGANVLTF	.	TRBJ2-6	TRBV5-1	TRBD1
TGTGCCAGCAGCGTAGGCGGGGTGAACACTGAAGCTTTCTTT	CASSVGGVNTEAFF	.	TRBJ1-1	TRBV9	.
TGTGCCAGCAGCCAGGGGACAGGGGGCGCCCGGGGCTACACCTTC	CASSQGTGGARGYTF	.	TRBJ1-2	TRBV14	TRBD1
TGTGCCAGCAGCTTAGGCGGACAGGGGAGGGATACGCAGTATTTT	CASSLGGQGRDTQYF	.	TRBJ2-3	TRBV11-3	TRBD1
TGTGCCAGCAGCCACCTGAATGAGGCCACCTTC	CASSHLNEATF	.	TRBJ1-2	TRBV2	.
TGTGCCAGCAGCTTAGGGGGCGTGTCGGCAGCTTATGGCTACACCTTC	CASSLGGVSAAYGYTF	.	TRBJ1-2	TRBV7-9	.